This T cell receptor beta chain was obtained from a study of T cells in Graves' hyperthyroidism and ophthalmopathy. Patients were excluded because of uncontrolled infection, other autoimmune disease, pregnancy or lactation. PBMCs were obtained from under 13 ml fresh peripheral blood. V shed 2 bases, J shed 3 bases, and the junction held 8 bases outside the gene matches. CDR1 and CDR2 from the germline V gene are WSHSY and SAAADI. This CDR3 is built from 16 residues. Amplified TCR beta CDR3 regions derived from RNA transcripts. When the TCR CDR3 underwent first-round RT-PCR, the HTBI primer set was used. TCRdb called the multiplex PCR reads again in MiXCR, with one record for every CDR3 protein. This repertoire shows about 210,000 distinct CDR3 sequences, about 15% found once; its top ten account for approximately 50%.

Specimen: blood. The chain combines TRBV10-2 with TRBJ2-5; 8 nucleotides match TRBD1. The receptor comes from a man aged 45 to 65 with Graves' hyperthyroidism. The CDR3 coding sequence is TGCGCCAGCAGTGAGGTCCAGGGGGCAAGTAAAGAGACCCAGTACTTC. Translating it yields CASSEVQGASKETQYF.